These 18 T cell receptor beta chains originate from one sample sequenced in a study of T cells of healthy individuals. Each CDR3 protein is one row after TCRdb ran MiXCR on the 5' RACE reads. The sample shows over 95,000 distinct CDR3 sequences, approximately 15% of them seen only once. The receptors were sampled from a human donor in good health.

The chain couples TRBV6-5 to TRBJ2-2; 7 nucleotides match TRBD1. The CDR3 totals 17 residues. Germline CDR1 is MNHEY and CDR2 is SVGAGI. With 0 bases clipped from V and 0 bases from J, the junction kept 4 bases outside the gene matches. CDR3 bases: TGTGCCAGCAGTTACTCGGTCGGGACAGCGAACACCGGGGAGCTGTTTTTT. Protein: CASSYSVGTANTGELFF.

Many counts were recorded for this clonotype. The rearrangement links TRBV5-4 to TRBJ2-2; 10 nucleotides align to TRBD1. Germline CDR1 reads SGHNT; CDR2 reads YYREEE (reference sequence). V lost 4 bases, J lost 6 bases, and 6 bases stayed unmatched. The CDR3 loop spans 15 amino acids. This chain's CDR3 is CASSKGQGHPGELFF. The CDR3 nucleotides are TGTGCCAGCAGCAAGGGACAGGGGCATCCCGGGGAGCTGTTTTTT.

The chain couples TRBV7-8 to TRBJ2-1; D may correspond to TRBD1 or TRBD2 (5 bases each). Germline V gene lookup returns CDR1 SGHVS and CDR2 FQNEAQ. This CDR3 comprises 16 residues. Trimming left V 4 bases short and J 9 bases short, with 22 bases between. CDR3 bases: TGTGCCAGCAGCTCGAGCCGGGACCAAGATTGGGGTGAGCAGTTCTTC. It specifies CASSSSRDQDWGEQFF.

The CDR3 sequence is CASSSPTSGRANTGELFF. The CDR3 bases are TGTGCCAGCAGCTCGCCGACTAGCGGGAGGGCGAACACCGGGGAGCTGTTTTTT. This chain uses TRBV28 with TRBJ2-2; 14 positions agree with TRBD2. CDR1 and CDR2 from the germline V gene are MDHEN and SYDVKM. The CDR3 sequence is 18 residues long. V shed 6 bases, J shed 0 bases, and the junction held 6 bases outside the gene matches.

The CDR3 DNA is TGTGCCAGCTCACGAAACGCCCAGGGGCACCCGAACACCGGGGAGCTGTTTTTT. It translates to CASSRNAQGHPNTGELFF. The chain joins TRBV18 to TRBJ2-2; D is possibly TRBD1 (6 bases). The CDR3 totals 18 residues. The germline CDR1 and CDR2 sequences are KGHSH and LQKENI. Trimming took 4 bases from V and 0 from J, leaving 18 bases between them. Together with reference TRBV18 and TRBJ2-2, the CDR3 gives the full variable domain: NAGVMQNPRHLVRRRGQEARLRCSPMKGHSHVYWYRQLPEEGLKFMVYLQKENIIDESGMPKERFSAEFPKEGPSILRIQQVVRGDSAAYFCASSRNAQGHPNTGELFFGEGSRLTVL.

This clonotype was seen a few times. V gene TRBV5-1 combines with J gene TRBJ2-5; D is uncertain. V was pared by 4 bases and J by 5 bases, with 12 bases between. This CDR3 comprises 13 residues. CDR1 and CDR2 from the germline V gene are SGHRS and YFSETQ. The CDR3: CASSKYNGETQYF. CDR3 nucleotides: TGCGCCAGCAGCAAGTATAACGGGGAGACCCAGTACTTC.

This sequence joins TRBV20-1 and TRBJ1-6; a weak D match, TRBD1 (5 bases). Germline lookup yields CDR1 DFQATT and CDR2 SNEGSKA (reference sequence). The CDR3 sequence is 12 residues long. Trimming took 0 bases from V and 9 from J, leaving 6 bases between them. For the CDR3, the DNA is TGCAGTGCTAGAGATAGGGGTTCACCCCTCCACTTT. It encodes CSARDRGSPLHF.

This rearrangement joins TRBV11-1 to TRBJ1-6, with D possibly being TRBD1 (5 bases). The CDR3 sequence is 14 residues long. Germline assignment: CDR1 SGHAT and CDR2 FQDESV (reference sequence). V lost 3 bases and J lost 9, with 12 bases in between. The CDR3 coding sequence is TGTGCCAGCAGCTTTTCACGGGGCCGTTCACCCCTCCACTTT. As protein: CASSFSRGRSPLHF.

This clonotype has just a few counts. The gene calls are TRBV27 and TRBJ2-2, with 7 bases that match TRBD1. CDR1 and CDR2 from the germline V gene are MNHEY and SMNVEV (reference sequence). V was pared by 8 bases and J by 4 bases, with 4 bases of the junction left unmatched. This CDR3 is built from 13 residues. CDR3 protein: CASGGQITGELFF. Here the CDR3 DNA reads TGTGCCAGCGGGGGACAGATCACCGGGGAGCTGTTTTTT.

In this sample, this clonotype turned up once. The J gene is TRBJ2-1, the V gene TRBV20-1; the match to TRBD2 covers 7 bases. V shed 0 bases and J 2 bases; nucleotides not matched to a gene: 7. Germline CDR1 reads DFQATT; CDR2 reads SNEGSKA (reference sequence). This CDR3 is built from 16 residues. CDR3 coding DNA: TGCAGTGCTAGAGATCAGCGGGGTTATACCTACAATGAGCAGTTCTTC. This codes for CSARDQRGYTYNEQFF.

CDR3 amino acids: CASEDTQETQYF. CDR3 nucleotides: TGTGCCAGCGAAGACACGCAAGAGACCCAGTACTTC. This chain joins TRBV28 and TRBJ2-5, with D uncertain. CDR1 is MDHEN, CDR2 SYDVKM, per germline. The CDR3 is 12 amino acids. Trimming shortened V by 8 bases and J by 2 bases, and 9 bases separated the two germline ends.

The chain is built from TRBV29-1 and TRBJ2-3; no clear D. Germline V gene lookup returns CDR1 SQVTM and CDR2 ANQGSEA. The length of the CDR3 is 14 residues. The V end lost 4 bases, the J end lost 2 bases, and 13 bases lay between the germline ends. The CDR3 nucleotides are TGCAGCGTTGTGAGGACGCCCACCACAGATACGCAGTATTTT. It is translated as CSVVRTPTTDTQYF.

This clonotype was seen a few times. This chain connects TRBV7-2 to TRBJ2-3; TRBD1 matches 7 bases. Trimming took 2 bases from V and 2 from J; bases not matched to a gene: 4. Germline lookup yields CDR1 SGHTA and CDR2 FQGNSA. The CDR3 sequence is 15 residues long. For the CDR3, the DNA is TGTGCCAGCAGCTTAAGGGGACAGTTCACAGATACGCAGTATTTT. It codes for CASSLRGQFTDTQYF.

This clonotype was found a few times. The chain recombines TRBV27 with TRBJ2-7; possible D gene TRBD1, 6 bases. V lost 7 bases and J lost 2, with 9 bases in between. This CDR3 has 12 residues. CDR1 is MNHEY and CDR2 is SMNVEV in the germline V gene (reference sequence). CDR3 sequence reads: CASMDSPYEQYF. The CDR3 DNA reads as TGTGCCAGCATGGACAGTCCCTACGAGCAGTACTTC.

A few counts support this clonotype. The chain joins TRBV7-2 to TRBJ2-2; D call uncertain. With 3 bases removed from V and 5 bases from J, the gap between germline ends came to 13 bases. Germline values: CDR1 SGHTA, CDR2 FQGNSA. The CDR3 is 15 amino acids. For the CDR3, the DNA is TGTGCCAGCAGCTTGGGTTTAGGGTTAACCGGGGAGCTGTTTTTT. It codes for CASSLGLGLTGELFF.

This clonotype was seen a few times. This chain uses TRBV3-1 with TRBJ1-2, with a weak D call TRBD1 (6 bases). This CDR3 contains 14 residues. Germline V gene sequence: CDR1 LGHDT, CDR2 YNNKEL (reference sequence). The V gene lost 0 bases and the J gene lost 4 bases, with 9 bases spanning the gap. CDR3 in DNA: TGTGCCAGCAGCCAAGAGAACAGGGCCTATGGCTACACCTTC. This translates into CASSQENRAYGYTF.

This clonotype was seen many times. V gene TRBV20-1 combines with J gene TRBJ2-5; 7 bases fit TRBD2. V trimming: 8 bases; J trimming: 5 bases; junction bases outside the gene matches: 14. The V gene's germline CDR1 is DFQATT and CDR2 SNEGSKA (reference sequence). The CDR3 totals 14 residues. The CDR3 loop is CSNQRRGNSETQYF. The CDR3 bases are TGCAGTAACCAGCGGCGGGGGAATAGTGAGACCCAGTACTTC.

The chain recombines TRBV2 with TRBJ1-2; D possibly corresponds to TRBD1 (5 bases). The CDR3 contains 12 residues. V shed 2 bases and J shed 7 bases, with 8 bases lying between them. Germline V gene sequence: CDR1 SNHLY, CDR2 FYNNEI. CDR3 nucleotide sequence: TGTGCCAGCAGTGAACAGGGCCCTGGCTACACCTTC. Its protein product is CASSEQGPGYTF.